The sample holds many counts of the clone carrying this T cell receptor beta chain. No antigen is known for it. This specimen belongs to a study of blood T cells in healthy people across ages. Study-wide results and caveats: Measured against age, TCR beta diversity per million T cells decreased in a roughly linear manner.

Germline V gene data show CDR1 as LNHNV and CDR2 as YYDKDF (reference sequence). With 0 bases removed from V and 5 bases from J, the gap between germline ends came to 11 bases. This CDR3 is built from 14 residues. For the second PCR, which ran for about 6 to 11 cycles, a sample-barcoded 5' primer and a J-beta primer mix were used. Tags on each cDNA molecule came from a template-switch adaptor with 12 random nucleotides. TCRdb analysed the 5' RACE reads with MiXCR anew, one entry per CDR3 protein. The table records about 620,000 distinct CDR3 sequences, around 21% of them present only once. Sequenced material: blood. The J gene is TRBJ2-7, the V gene TRBV15; D tentatively reads TRBD1 or TRBD2 (6 bases each). The sequence was collected from a man between 65 and 79 years old in good health. The CDR3: CATSRDFGGNEQYF. DNA for the CDR3: TGTGCCACCAGCAGAGATTTCGGGGGCAACGAGCAGTACTTC.